This TCR beta chain came from a study of siplizumab effects on memory and regulatory T cells. Study-level results: Unstimulated subsets contained matches for only a minor fraction of alloreactive clones. In roughly 80-95% of proliferating CD4+ or CD8+ clones, a naive or memory phenotype could not be assigned. Confirmatory evidence of suppressive function in proliferating siplizumab-culture Tregs was not obtained.

Some 97,000 TCR templates underwent assay in every sample. The method was immunoSEQ multiplex PCR; TCRdb's version includes in-frame clones alone and lacks a portion of them. Here the sample spans roughly 60,000 clones, 80% to 95% being singletons. This CDR3 comprises 14 residues. The J segment lost 2 bases and the V segment lost 6 bases, leaving 3 bases of the junction unmatched. CDR1 and CDR2 from the germline V gene are SGDLS and YYNGEE. With respect to this clone: The antigen is undetermined.

Sequencing was carried out using CD8+ T cells sorted from blood. This chain uses TRBV9 with TRBJ2-3, with 10 bases that match TRBD2. The clonotype comes from a human donor in good health. This CDR3 is CASTGTSATDTQYF. The CDR3 nucleotides read TGTGCCAGCACCGGGACTAGCGCCACAGATACGCAGTATTTT.